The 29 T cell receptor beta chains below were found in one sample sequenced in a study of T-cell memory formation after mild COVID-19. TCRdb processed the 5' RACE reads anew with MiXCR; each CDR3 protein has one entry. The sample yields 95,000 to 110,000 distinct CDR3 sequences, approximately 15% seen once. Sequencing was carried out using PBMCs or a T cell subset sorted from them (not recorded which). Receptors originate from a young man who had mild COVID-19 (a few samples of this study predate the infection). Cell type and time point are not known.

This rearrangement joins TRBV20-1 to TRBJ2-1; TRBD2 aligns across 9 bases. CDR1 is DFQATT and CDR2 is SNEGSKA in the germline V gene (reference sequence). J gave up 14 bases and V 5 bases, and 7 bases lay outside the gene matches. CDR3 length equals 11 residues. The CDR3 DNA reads TGCAGTGCTGAGGGTGTAGCGGGGGAGTTCTTC. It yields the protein CSAEGVAGEFF.

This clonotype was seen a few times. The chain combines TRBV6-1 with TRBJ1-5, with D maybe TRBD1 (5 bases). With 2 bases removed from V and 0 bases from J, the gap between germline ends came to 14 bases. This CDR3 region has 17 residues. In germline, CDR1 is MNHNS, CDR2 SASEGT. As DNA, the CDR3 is TGTGCCAGCAGTGAAAGGACAAGCCATTATAGCAATCAGCCCCAGCATTTT. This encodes CASSERTSHYSNQPQHF.

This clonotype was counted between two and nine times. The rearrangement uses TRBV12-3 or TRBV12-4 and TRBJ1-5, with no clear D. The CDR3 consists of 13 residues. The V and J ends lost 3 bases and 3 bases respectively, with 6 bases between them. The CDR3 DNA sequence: TGTGCCAGCAGTTTCTGGGTCAATCAGCCCCAGCATTTT. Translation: CASSFWVNQPQHF.

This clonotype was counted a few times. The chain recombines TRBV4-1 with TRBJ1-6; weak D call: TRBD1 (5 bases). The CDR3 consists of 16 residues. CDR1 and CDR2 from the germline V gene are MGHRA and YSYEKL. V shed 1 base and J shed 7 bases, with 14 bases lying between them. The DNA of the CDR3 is TGCGCCAGCAGCCAAGCTGGGGCGCCGCAGAATTCACCCCTCCACTTT. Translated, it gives CASSQAGAPQNSPLHF.

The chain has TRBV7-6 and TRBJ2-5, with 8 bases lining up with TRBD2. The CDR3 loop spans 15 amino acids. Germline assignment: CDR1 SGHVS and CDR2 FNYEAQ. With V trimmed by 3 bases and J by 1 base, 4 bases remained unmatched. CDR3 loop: CASSFGAGGQETQYF. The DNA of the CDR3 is TGTGCCAGCAGCTTTGGGGCGGGGGGCCAAGAGACCCAGTACTTC.

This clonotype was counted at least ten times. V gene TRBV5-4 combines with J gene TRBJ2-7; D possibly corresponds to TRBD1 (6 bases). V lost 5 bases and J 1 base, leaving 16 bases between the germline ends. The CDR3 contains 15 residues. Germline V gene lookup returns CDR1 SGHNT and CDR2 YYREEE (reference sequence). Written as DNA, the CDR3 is TGTGCCAGCAGTCCGGGACATGGATCTTCCTACGAGCAGTACTTC. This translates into CASSPGHGSSYEQYF.

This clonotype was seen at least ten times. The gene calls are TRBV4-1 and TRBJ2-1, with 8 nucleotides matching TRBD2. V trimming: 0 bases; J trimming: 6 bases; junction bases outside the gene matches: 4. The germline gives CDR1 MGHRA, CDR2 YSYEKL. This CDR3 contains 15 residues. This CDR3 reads CASSQDPGTSNEQFF. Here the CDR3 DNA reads TGCGCCAGCAGCCAAGATCCCGGGACTAGCAATGAGCAGTTCTTC.

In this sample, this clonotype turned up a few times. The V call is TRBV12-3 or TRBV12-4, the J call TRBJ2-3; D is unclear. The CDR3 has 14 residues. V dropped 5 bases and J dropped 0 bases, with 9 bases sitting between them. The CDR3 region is CASSILGSTDTQYF. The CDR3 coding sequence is TGTGCCAGCAGTATACTCGGTAGCACAGATACGCAGTATTTT.

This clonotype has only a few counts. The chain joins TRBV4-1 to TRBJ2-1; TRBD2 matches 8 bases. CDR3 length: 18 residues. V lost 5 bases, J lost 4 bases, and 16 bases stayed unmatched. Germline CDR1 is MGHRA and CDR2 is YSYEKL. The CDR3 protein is CASSEGPTLAERYNEQFF. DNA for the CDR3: TGCGCCAGCAGCGAAGGACCCACACTAGCGGAGAGGTACAATGAGCAGTTCTTC.

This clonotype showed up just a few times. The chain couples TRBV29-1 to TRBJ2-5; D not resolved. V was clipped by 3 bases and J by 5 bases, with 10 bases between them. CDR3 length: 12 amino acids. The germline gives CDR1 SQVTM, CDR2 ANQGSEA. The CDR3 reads CSVEWVGETQYF. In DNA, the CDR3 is TGCAGCGTTGAGTGGGTGGGGGAGACCCAGTACTTC.

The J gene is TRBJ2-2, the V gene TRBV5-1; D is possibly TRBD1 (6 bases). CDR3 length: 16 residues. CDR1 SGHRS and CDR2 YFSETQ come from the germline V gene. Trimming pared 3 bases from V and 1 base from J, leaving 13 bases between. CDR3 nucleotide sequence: TGCGCCAGCAGCTCGGACAGATCCAGGAACACCGGGGAGCTGTTTTTT. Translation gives CASSSDRSRNTGELFF.

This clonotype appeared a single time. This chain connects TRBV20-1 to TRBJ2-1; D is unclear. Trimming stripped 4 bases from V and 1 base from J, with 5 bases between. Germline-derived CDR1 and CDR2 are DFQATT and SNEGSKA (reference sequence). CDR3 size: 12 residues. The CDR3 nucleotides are TGCAGTGCTACATTGTCCTACAATGAGCAGTTCTTC. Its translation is CSATLSYNEQFF.

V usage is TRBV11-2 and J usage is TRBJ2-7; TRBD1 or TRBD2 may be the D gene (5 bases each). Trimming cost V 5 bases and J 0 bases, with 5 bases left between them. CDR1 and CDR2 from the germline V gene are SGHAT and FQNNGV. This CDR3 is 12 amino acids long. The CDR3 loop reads CASSGGSYEQYF. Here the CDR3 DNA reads TGTGCCAGCAGCGGGGGCTCCTACGAGCAGTACTTC.

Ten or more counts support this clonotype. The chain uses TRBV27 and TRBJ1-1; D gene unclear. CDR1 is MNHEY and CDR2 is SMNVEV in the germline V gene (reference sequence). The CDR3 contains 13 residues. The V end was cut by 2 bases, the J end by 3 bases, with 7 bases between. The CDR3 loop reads CASSLEGDTEAFF. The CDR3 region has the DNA TGTGCCAGCAGTTTAGAGGGAGACACTGAAGCTTTCTTT.

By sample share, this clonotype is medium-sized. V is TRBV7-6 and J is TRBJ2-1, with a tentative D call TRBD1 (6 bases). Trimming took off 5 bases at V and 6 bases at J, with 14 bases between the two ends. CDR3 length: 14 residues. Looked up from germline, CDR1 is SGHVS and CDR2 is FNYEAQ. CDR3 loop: CASSVSTGRNEQFF. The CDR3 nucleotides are TGTGCCAGCAGCGTAAGCACAGGGCGCAATGAGCAGTTCTTC.

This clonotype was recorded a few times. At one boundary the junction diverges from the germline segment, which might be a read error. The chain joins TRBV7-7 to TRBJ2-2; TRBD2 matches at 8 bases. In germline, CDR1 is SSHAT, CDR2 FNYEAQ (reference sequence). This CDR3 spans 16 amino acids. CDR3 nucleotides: TGTGCTAGCAGCTTATCCGACGGGGGGGTCACCGGGGAGCTGTTTTTT. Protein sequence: CASSLSDGGVTGELFF.

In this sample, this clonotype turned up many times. CDR3 residues: CASSNPQGAKETQYF. Written as DNA, the CDR3 is TGTGCCAGCAGTAACCCTCAGGGAGCGAAAGAGACCCAGTACTTC. The genes are TRBV28 and TRBJ2-5; D may be TRBD1 or TRBD2 (5 bases each). Germline V gene sequence: CDR1 MDHEN, CDR2 SYDVKM. The CDR3 is 15 residues long. Trimming removed 5 bases at V and 3 bases at J, with 16 bases between.

CDR3 amino acids: CASSLGYGNTGELFF. The DNA for the CDR3 is TGTGCCAGCAGCTTGGGCTATGGAAACACCGGGGAGCTGTTTTTT. This rearrangement joins TRBV5-5 to TRBJ2-2; D gene ambiguous. V lost 0 bases and J 2 bases, leaving 8 bases between the germline ends. CDR3 length: 15 residues. Germline CDR1 reads SGHKS; CDR2 reads YYEKEE (reference sequence).

The CDR3 DNA is TGTGCCAGCACCCGGGACAGGGGGTACGAGCAGTACGTC. Translation gives CASTRDRGYEQYV. V usage is TRBV6-2 or TRBV6-3 and J usage is TRBJ2-7, with 11 bases lining up with TRBD1. The germline gives CDR1 MNHEY, CDR2 SVGEGT. The CDR3 spans 13 residues. J gave up 4 bases and V 7 bases, and 3 bases lay outside the gene matches.

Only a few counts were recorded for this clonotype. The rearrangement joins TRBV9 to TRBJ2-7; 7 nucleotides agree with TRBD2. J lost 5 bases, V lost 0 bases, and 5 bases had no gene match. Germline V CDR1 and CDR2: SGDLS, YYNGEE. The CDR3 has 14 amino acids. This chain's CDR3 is CASSVVGGSDEQYV. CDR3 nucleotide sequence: TGTGCCAGCAGCGTAGTCGGGGGGTCGGACGAGCAGTACGTC.

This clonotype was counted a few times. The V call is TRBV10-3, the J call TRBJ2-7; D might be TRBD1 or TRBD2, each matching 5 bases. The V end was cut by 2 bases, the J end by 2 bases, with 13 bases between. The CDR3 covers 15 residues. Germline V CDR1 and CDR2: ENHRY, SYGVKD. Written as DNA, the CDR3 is TGTGCCATCAGTGAGACGGACGAGGGGACCTACGAGCAGTACTTC. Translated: CAISETDEGTYEQYF.

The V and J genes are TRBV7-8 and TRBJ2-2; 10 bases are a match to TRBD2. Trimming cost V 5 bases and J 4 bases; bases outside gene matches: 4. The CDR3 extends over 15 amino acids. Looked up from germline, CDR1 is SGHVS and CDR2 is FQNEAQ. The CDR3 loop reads CASSPKRGGTGELFF. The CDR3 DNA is TGTGCCAGCAGCCCAAAGCGGGGGGGCACCGGGGAGCTGTTTTTT.

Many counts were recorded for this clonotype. The CDR3, as DNA: TGTGCCAGCAGCTTAGCGCGGGATGAGCAGTTCTTC. Translating it yields CASSLARDEQFF. The chain uses TRBV7-2 and TRBJ2-1, with D possibly being TRBD2 (5 bases). The CDR3 has 12 amino acids. With 0 bases removed from V and 8 bases from J, the gap between germline ends came to 5 bases. Germline V gene lookup returns CDR1 SGHTA and CDR2 FQGNSA.

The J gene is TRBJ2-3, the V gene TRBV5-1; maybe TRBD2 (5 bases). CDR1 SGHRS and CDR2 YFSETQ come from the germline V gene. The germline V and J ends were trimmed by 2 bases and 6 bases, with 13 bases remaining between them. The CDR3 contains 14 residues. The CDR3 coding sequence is TGCGCCAGCAGCTTAGGGAGCATGTCGGATACGCAGTATTTT. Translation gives CASSLGSMSDTQYF.

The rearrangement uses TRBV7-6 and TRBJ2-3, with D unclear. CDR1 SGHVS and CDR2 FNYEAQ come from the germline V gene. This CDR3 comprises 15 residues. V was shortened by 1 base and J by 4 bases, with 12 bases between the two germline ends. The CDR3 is CASSLDSANPDTQYF. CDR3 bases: TGTGCCAGCAGCTTAGATTCGGCTAACCCAGATACGCAGTATTTT. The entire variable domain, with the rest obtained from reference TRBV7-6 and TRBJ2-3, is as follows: GAGVSQSPRYKVTKRGQDVALRCDPISGHVSLYWYRQALGQGPEFLTYFNYEAQQDKSGLPNDRFSAERPEGSISTLTIQRTEQRDSAMYRCASSLDSANPDTQYFGPGTRLTVL.

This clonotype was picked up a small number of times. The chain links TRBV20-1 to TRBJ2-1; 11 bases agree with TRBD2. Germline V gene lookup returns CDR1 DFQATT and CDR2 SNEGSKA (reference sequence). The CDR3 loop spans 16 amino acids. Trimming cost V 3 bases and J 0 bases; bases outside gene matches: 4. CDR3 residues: CSASASGGSSYNEQFF. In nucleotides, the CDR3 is TGCAGTGCTAGTGCTAGCGGGGGGTCCTCCTACAATGAGCAGTTCTTC.

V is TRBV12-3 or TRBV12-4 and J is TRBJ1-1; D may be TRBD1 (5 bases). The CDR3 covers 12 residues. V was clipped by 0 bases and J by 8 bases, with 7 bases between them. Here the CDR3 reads CASSLAGAEAFF. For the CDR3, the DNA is TGTGCCAGCAGTTTAGCAGGGGCGGAAGCTTTCTTT.

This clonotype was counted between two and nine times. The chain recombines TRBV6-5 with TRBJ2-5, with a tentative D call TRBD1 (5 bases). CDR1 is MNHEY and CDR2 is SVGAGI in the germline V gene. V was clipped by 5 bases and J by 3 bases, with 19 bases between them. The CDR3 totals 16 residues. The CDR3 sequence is CASSPTGIRVKETQYF. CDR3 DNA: TGTGCCAGCAGTCCCACCGGTATCAGGGTCAAAGAGACCCAGTACTTC.

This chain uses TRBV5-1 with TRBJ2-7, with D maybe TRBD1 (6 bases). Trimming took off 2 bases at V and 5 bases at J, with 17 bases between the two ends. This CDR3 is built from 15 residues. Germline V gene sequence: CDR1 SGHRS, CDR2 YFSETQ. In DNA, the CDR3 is TGCGCCAGCAGCTTCGAGGGACACCAGCGCGACGAGCAGTACTTC. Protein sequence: CASSFEGHQRDEQYF. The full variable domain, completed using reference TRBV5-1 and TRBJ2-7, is KAGVTQTPRYLIKTRGQQVTLSCSPISGHRSVSWYQQTPGQGLQFLFEYFSETQRNKGNFPGRFSGRQFSNSRSEMNVSTLELGDSALYLCASSFEGHQRDEQYFGPGTRLTVT.